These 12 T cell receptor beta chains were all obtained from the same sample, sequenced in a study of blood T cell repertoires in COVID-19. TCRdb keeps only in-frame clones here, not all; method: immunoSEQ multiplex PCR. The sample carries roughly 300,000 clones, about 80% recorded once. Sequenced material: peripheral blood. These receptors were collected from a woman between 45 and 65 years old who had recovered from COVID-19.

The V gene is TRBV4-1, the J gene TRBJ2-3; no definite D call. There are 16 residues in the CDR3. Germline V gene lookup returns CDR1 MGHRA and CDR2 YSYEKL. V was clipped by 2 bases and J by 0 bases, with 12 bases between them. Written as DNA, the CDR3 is TGCGCCAGCAGCCAAAATCCAGCGCTGAGCACAGATACGCAGTATTTT. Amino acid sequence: CASSQNPALSTDTQYF.

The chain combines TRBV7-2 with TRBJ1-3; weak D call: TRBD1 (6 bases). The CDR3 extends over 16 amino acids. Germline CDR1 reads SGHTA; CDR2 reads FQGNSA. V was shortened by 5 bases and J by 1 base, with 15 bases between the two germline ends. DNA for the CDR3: TGTGCCAGCAGCGCTCAGGGGTCCTTTTCTGGAAACACCATATATTTT. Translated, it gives CASSAQGSFSGNTIYF.

The CDR3 bases are TGTGCCAGCAGCTTCCTAGCGGGGCCTGGGGGTGAGCAGTTCTTC. Protein: CASSFLAGPGGEQFF. The chain couples TRBV5-8 to TRBJ2-1, with 9 positions matching TRBD2. Trimming cost V 2 bases and J 9 bases; bases outside gene matches: 9. In germline, CDR1 is SGHTS, CDR2 YDEGEE. The length of the CDR3 is 15 residues.

The CDR3 coding sequence is TGTGCCAGCAGCGGTGACAGGGGCGAAGCTTTCTTT. Translating gives CASSGDRGEAFF. The chain employs TRBV5-4 and TRBJ1-1; TRBD1 aligns across 8 bases. The V and J ends lost 4 bases and 8 bases, in that order; junction bases with no gene match: 4. Germline V gene sequence: CDR1 SGHNT, CDR2 YYREEE (reference sequence). The CDR3 has 12 amino acids.

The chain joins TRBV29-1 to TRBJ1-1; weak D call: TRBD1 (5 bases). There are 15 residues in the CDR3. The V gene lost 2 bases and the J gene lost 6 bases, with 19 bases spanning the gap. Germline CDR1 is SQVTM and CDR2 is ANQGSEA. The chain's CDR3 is CSVERRPSRAPEAFF. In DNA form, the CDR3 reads TGCAGCGTTGAAAGGCGCCCCAGCAGGGCCCCTGAAGCTTTCTTT.

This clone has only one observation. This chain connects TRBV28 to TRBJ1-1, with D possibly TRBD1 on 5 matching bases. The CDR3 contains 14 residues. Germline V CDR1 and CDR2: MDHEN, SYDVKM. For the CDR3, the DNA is TGTGCTGCCGTCGGAAATTTCCGACAGTCTGAAGCTTTCTTT. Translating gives CAAVGNFRQSEAFF. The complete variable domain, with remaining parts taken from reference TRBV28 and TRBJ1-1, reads DVKVTQSSRYLVKRTGEKVFLECVQDMDHENMFWYRQDPGLGLRLIYFSYDVKMKEKGDIPEGYSVSREKKERFSLILESASTNQTSMYLCAAVGNFRQSEAFFGQGTRLTVV.

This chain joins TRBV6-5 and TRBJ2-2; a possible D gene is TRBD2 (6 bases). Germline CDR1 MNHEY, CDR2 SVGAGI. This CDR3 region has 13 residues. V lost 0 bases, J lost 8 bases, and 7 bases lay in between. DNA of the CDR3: TGTGCCAGCAGTTACTCGACTAGGGGGGAGCTGTTTTTT. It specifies CASSYSTRGELFF.

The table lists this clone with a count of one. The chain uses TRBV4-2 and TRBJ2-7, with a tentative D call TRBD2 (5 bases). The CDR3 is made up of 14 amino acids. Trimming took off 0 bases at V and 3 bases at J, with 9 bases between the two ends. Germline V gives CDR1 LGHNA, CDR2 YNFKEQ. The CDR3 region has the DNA TGTGCCAGCAGCCAAGAAGCGGTTGACTACGAGCAGTACTTC. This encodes CASSQEAVDYEQYF.

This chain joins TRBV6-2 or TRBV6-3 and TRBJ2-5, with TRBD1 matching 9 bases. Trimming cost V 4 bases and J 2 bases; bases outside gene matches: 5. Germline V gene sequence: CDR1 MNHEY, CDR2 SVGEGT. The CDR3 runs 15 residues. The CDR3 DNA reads TGTGCCAGCAGTTCCCAGACAGGGGGACAAGAGACCCAGTACTTC. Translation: CASSSQTGGQETQYF.

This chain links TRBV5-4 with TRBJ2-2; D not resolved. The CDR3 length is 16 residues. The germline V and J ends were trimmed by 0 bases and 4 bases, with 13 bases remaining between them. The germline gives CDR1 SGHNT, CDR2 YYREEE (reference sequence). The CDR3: CASSLALDRSTGELFF. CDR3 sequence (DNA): TGTGCCAGCAGCTTGGCCCTAGATAGGTCCACCGGGGAGCTGTTTTTT. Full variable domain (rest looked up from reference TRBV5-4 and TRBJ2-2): ETGVTQSPTHLIKTRGQQVTLRCSSQSGHNTVSWYQQALGQGPQFIFQYYREEENGRGNFPPRFSGLQFPNYSSELNVNALELDDSALYLCASSLALDRSTGELFFGEGSRLTVL.

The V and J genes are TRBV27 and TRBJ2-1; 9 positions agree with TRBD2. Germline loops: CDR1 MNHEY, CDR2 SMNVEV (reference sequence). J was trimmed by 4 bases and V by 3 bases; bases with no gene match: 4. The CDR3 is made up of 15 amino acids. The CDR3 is CASSLASGTYNEQFF. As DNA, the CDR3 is TGTGCCAGCAGTTTGGCTAGCGGGACATACAATGAGCAGTTCTTC.

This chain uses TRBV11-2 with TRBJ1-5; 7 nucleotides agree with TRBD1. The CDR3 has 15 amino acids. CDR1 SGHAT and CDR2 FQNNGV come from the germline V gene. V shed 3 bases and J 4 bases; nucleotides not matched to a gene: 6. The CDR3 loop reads CASSLGTGVNQPQHF. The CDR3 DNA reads TGTGCCAGCAGCTTGGGTACAGGGGTTAATCAGCCCCAGCATTTT.